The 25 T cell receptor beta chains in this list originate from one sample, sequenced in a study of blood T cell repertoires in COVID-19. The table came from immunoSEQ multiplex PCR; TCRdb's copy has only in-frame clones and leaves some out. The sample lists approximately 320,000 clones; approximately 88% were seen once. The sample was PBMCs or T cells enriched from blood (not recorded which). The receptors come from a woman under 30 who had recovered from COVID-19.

Here the CDR3 reads CASSISGLVGQFF. CDR3 in DNA: TGTGCCAGTAGTATTAGCGGGCTGGTAGGGCAGTTCTTC. The V gene is TRBV19, the J gene TRBJ2-1; 7 bases map to TRBD2. The CDR3 is 13 amino acids. CDR1 is LNHDA, CDR2 SQIVND, per germline (reference sequence). J lost 12 bases, V lost 3 bases, and 8 bases had no gene match.

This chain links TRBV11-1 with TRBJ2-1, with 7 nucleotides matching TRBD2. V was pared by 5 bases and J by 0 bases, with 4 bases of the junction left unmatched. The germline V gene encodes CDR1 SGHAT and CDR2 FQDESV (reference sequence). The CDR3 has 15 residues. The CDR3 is CASSPRDYSYNEQFF. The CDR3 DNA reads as TGTGCCAGCAGCCCGCGGGACTACTCCTACAATGAGCAGTTCTTC. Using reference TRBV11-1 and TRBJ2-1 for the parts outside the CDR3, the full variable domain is EAEVAQSPRYKITEKSQAVAFWCDPISGHATLYWYRQILGQGPELLVQFQDESVVDDSQLPKDRFSAERLKGVDSTLKIQPAELGDSAMYLCASSPRDYSYNEQFFGPGTRLTVL.

DNA of the CDR3: TGTGCCAGCAGCCCCCGGGACAGGGGGGACAATCAGCCCCAGCATTTT. It specifies CASSPRDRGDNQPQHF. The rearrangement links TRBV7-2 to TRBJ1-5; 11 nucleotides line up with TRBD1. After removal of 5 bases from V and 3 bases from J, the junction contained 6 bases not matched to a gene. Germline V gene data show CDR1 as SGHTA and CDR2 as FQGNSA. This CDR3 contains 16 residues.

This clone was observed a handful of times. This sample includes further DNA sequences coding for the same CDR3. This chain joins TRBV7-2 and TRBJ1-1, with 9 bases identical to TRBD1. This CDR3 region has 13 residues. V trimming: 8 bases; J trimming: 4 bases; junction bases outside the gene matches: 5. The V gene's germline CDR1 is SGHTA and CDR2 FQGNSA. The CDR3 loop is CASGGQGGTEAFF. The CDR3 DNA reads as TGTGCCAGCGGGGGACAGGGAGGCACTGAAGCTTTCTTT.

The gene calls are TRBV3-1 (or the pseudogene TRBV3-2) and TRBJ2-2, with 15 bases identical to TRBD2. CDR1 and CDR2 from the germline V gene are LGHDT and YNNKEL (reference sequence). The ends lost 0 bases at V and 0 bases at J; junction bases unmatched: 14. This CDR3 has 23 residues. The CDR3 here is CASSQETSTSGLAGGANTGELFF. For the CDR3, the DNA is TGTGCCAGCAGCCAAGAGACTTCTACCTCGGGACTAGCGGGGGGAGCGAACACCGGGGAGCTGTTTTTT.

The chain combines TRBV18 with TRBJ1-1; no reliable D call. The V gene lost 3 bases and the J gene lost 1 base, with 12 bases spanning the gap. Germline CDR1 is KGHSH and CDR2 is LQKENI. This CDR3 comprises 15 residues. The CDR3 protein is CASSPIGSGNTEAFF. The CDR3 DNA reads TGTGCCAGCTCACCTATCGGGTCGGGGAACACTGAAGCTTTCTTT.

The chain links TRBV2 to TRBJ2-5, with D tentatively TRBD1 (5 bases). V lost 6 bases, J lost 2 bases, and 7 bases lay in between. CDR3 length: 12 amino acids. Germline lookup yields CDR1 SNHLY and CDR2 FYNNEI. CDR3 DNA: TGTGCCAGCAGCCGACAGCAAGAGACCCAGTACTTC. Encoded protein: CASSRQQETQYF.

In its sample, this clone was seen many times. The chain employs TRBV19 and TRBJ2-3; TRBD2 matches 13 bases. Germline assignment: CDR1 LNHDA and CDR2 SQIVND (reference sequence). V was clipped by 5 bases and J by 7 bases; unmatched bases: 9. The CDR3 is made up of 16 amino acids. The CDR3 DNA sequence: TGTGCCAGTAGTTTCCCCGGGACTAGCGGGACGAATACGCAGTATTTT. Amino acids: CASSFPGTSGTNTQYF.

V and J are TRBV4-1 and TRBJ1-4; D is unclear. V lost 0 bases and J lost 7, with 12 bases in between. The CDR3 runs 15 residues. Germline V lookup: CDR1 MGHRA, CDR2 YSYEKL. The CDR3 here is CASSQDWYDSEKLFF. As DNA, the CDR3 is TGCGCCAGCAGCCAAGACTGGTACGATAGTGAAAAACTGTTTTTT.

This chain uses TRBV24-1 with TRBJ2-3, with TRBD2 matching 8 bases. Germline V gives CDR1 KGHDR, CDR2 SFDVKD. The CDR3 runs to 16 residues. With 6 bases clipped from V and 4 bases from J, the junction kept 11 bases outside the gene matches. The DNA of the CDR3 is TGTGCCACCAGTCCCAATAGCGGGATGGGTCCAGATACGCAGTATTTT. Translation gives CATSPNSGMGPDTQYF.

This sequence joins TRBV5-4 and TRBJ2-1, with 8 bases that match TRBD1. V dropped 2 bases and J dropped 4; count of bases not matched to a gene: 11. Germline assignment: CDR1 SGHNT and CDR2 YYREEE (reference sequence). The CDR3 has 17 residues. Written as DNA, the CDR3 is TGTGCCAGCAGCTTATATACCGTGGGGACAGGATACAATGAGCAGTTCTTC. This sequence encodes CASSLYTVGTGYNEQFF. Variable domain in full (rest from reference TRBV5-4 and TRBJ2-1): ETGVTQSPTHLIKTRGQQVTLRCSSQSGHNTVSWYQQALGQGPQFIFQYYREEENGRGNFPPRFSGLQFPNYSSELNVNALELDDSALYLCASSLYTVGTGYNEQFFGPGTRLTVL.

CDR3 sequence: CSAPGNTEAFF. The CDR3 nucleotides are TGCAGTGCTCCAGGGAACACTGAAGCTTTCTTT. This chain joins TRBV20-1 and TRBJ1-1; no definite D call. This CDR3 contains 11 residues. CDR1 is DFQATT, CDR2 SNEGSKA, per germline (reference sequence). The V end lost 5 bases, the J end lost 1 base, and 5 bases lay between the germline ends.

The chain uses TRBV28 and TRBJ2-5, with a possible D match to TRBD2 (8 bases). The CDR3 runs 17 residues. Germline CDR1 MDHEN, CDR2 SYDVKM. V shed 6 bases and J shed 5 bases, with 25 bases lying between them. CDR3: CASSHNPGLGGLETQYF. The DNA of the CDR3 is TGTGCCAGCAGCCACAATCCGGGACTAGGGGGCCTGGAGACCCAGTACTTC. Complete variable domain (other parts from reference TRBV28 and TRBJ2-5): DVKVTQSSRYLVKRTGEKVFLECVQDMDHENMFWYRQDPGLGLRLIYFSYDVKMKEKGDIPEGYSVSREKKERFSLILESASTNQTSMYLCASSHNPGLGGLETQYFGPGTRLLVL.

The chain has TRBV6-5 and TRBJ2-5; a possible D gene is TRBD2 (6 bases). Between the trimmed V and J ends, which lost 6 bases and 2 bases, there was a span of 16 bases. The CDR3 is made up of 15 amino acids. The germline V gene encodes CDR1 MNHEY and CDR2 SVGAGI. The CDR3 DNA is TGTGCCAGCAGACCCCTCGGGACTGGTCAAGAGACCCAGTACTTC. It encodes CASRPLGTGQETQYF.

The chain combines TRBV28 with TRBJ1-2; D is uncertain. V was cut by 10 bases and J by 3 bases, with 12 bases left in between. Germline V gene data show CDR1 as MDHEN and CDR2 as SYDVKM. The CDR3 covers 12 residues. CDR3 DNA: TGTGCCACCCTCCCCGGGGACTATGGCTACACCTTC. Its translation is CATLPGDYGYTF.

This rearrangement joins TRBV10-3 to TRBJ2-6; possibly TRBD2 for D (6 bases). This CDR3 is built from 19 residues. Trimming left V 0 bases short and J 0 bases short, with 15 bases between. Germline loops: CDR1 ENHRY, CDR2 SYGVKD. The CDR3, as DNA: TGTGCCATCAGTGAGTCAGGTTGGGGGGTATCCTCTGGGGCCAACGTCCTGACTTTC. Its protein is CAISESGWGVSSGANVLTF.

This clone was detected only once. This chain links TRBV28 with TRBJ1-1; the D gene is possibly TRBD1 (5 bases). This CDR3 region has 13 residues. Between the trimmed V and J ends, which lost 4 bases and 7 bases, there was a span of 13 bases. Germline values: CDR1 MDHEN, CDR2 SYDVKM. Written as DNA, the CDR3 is TGTGCCAGCAGTTCCCCCCGGGGGATTGAAGCTTTCTTT. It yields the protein CASSSPRGIEAFF.

The CDR3 DNA reads as TGTGCCATCAGTGATGGGGGGGCCCACGAGCAGTACTTC. Residues: CAISDGGAHEQYF. This chain connects TRBV10-3 to TRBJ2-7, with a tentative D call TRBD2 (7 bases). Germline V gene lookup returns CDR1 ENHRY and CDR2 SYGVKD. This CDR3 comprises 13 residues. The V gene lost 3 bases and the J gene lost 5 bases, with 11 bases spanning the gap.

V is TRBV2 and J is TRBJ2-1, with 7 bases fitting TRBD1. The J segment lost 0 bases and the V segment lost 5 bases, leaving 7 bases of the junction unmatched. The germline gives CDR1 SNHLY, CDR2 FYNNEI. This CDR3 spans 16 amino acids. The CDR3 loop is CASSRQGPSSYNEQFF. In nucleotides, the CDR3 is TGTGCCAGCAGTAGACAGGGCCCCAGCTCCTACAATGAGCAGTTCTTC. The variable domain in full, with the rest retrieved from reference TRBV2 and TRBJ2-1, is EPEVTQTPSHQVTQMGQEVILRCVPISNHLYFYWYRQILGQKVEFLVSFYNNEISEKSEIFDDQFSVERPDGSNFTLKIRSTKLEDSAMYFCASSRQGPSSYNEQFFGPGTRLTVL.

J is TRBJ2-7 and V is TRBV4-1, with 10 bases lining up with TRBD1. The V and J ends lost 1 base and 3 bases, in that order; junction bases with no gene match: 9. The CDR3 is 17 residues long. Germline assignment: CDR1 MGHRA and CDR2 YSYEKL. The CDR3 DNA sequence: TGCGCCAGCAGCCAAGCGAAGGGACAGGGGTTTTACTACGAGCAGTACTTC. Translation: CASSQAKGQGFYYEQYF.

CDR3 sequence (DNA): TGTGCCAGCAGTTTAATTAGGGGTGAAACCAAAAACATTCAGTACTTC. Translated: CASSLIRGETKNIQYF. V usage is TRBV28 and J usage is TRBJ2-4; maybe TRBD1 (5 bases). From germline, CDR1 is MDHEN and CDR2 SYDVKM. With 2 bases removed from V and 2 bases from J, the gap between germline ends came to 13 bases. CDR3 length equals 16 residues.

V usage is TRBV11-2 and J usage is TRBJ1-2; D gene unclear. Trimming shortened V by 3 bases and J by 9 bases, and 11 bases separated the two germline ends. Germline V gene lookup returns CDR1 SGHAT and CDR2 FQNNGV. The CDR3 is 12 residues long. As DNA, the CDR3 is TGTGCCAGCAGCTTTGGTCGGGAACGCTACACCTTC. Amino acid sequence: CASSFGRERYTF.

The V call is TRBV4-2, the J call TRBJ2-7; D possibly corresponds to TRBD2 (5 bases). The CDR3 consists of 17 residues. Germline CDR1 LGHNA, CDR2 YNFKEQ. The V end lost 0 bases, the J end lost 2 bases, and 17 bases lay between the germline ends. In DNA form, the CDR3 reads TGTGCCAGCAGCCAAGATTGGTTTCGGGAAAGAGCCTACGAGCAGTACTTC. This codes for CASSQDWFRERAYEQYF.

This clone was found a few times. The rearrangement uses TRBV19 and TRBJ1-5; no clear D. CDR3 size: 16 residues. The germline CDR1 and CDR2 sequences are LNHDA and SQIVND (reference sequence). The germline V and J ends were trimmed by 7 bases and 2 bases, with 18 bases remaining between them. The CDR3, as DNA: TGTGCCAGTACCAATATGGCGGGGATCGGCAATCAGCCCCAGCATTTT. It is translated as CASTNMAGIGNQPQHF. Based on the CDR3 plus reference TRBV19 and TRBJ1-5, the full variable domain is DGGITQSPKYLFRKEGQNVTLSCEQNLNHDAMYWYRQDPGQGLRLIYYSQIVNDFQKGDIAEGYSVSREKKESFPLTVTSAQKNPTAFYLCASTNMAGIGNQPQHFGDGTRLSIL.

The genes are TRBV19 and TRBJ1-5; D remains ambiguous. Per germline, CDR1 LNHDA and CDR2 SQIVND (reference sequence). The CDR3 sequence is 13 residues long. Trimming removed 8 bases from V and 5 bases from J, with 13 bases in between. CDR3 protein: CASAAFRDQPQHF. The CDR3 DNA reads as TGTGCCAGTGCGGCCTTTCGGGATCAGCCCCAGCATTTT.